This TCR beta chain is drawn from a study of neurological immune-mediated disorders. Study conclusions and caveats: With the multiple sclerosis repertoire cluster, none of the clinical or MRI features showed an association.

TCRdb ran MiXCR on the 5' RACE reads and lists one entry per CDR3 protein. Of 66,000 or so distinct CDR3 sequences in the sample, 3.4% were seen once. This clonotype showed up just a few times. What it recognizes is unknown. Between the trimmed V and J ends, which lost 3 bases and 12 bases, there was a span of 14 bases. CDR3 size: 11 residues. Germline CDR1 and CDR2: SQVTM and ANQGSEA. Material: PBMCs. The receptor was isolated from a middle-aged man with multiple sclerosis. The rearrangement links TRBV29-1 to TRBJ1-2; no clear D gene. Written as DNA, the CDR3 is TGCAGCGTTGATGAGGTTGAAAGTAACACCTTC. This translates into CSVDEVESNTF.